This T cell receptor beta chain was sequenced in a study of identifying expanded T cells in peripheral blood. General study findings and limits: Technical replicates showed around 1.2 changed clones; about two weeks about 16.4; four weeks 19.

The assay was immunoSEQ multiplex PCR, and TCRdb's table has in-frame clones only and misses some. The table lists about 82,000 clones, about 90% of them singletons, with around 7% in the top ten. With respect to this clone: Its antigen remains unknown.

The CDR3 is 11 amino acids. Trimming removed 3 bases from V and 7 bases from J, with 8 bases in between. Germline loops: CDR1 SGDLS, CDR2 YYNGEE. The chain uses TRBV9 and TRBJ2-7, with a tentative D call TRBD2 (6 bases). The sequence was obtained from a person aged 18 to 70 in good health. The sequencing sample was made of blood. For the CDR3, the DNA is TGTGCCAGCAGCGGGAGCGGGGAGCAGTACTTC. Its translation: CASSGSGEQYF.